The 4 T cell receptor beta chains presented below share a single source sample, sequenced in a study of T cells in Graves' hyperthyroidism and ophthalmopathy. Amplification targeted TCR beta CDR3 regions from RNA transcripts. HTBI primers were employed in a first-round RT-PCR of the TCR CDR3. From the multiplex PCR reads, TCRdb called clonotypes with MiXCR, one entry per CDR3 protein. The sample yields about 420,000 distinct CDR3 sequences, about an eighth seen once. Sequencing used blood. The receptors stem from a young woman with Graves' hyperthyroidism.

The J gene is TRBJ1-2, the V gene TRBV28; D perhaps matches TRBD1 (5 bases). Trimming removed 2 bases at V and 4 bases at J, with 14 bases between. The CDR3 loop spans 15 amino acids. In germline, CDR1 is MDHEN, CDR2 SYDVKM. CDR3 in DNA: TGTGCCAGCAGTTTACCCCCAGGGAGTGCCTATGGCTACACCTTC. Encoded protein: CASSLPPGSAYGYTF.

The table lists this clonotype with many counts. The CDR3 sequence is CASSLAGGHDEQFF. The CDR3, as DNA: TGTGCCAGCAGCTTAGCTGGGGGCCACGATGAGCAGTTCTTC. This chain uses TRBV7-6 with TRBJ2-1, with a tentative D call TRBD1 (6 bases). Trimming pared 0 bases from V and 8 bases from J, leaving 11 bases between. The CDR3 runs 14 residues. Germline CDR1 reads SGHVS; CDR2 reads FNYEAQ.

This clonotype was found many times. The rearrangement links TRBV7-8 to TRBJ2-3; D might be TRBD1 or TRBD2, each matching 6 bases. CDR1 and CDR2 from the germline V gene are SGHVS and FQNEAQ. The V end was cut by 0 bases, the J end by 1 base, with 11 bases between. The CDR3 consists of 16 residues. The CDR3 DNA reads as TGTGCCAGCAGCTTAGCGGGGGGCCTGGGCACAGATACGCAGTATTTT. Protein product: CASSLAGGLGTDTQYF.

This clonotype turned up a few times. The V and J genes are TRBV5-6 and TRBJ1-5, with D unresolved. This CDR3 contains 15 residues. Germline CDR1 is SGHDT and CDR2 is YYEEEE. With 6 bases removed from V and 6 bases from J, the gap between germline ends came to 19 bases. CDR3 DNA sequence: TGTGCCAGCACTGTACCGTACCCTGCGACTCAGCCCCAGCATTTT. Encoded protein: CASTVPYPATQPQHF.